This TCR beta chain was captured in a study of blood T cell repertoires in COVID-19. Study summary: Spain, Italy and the United States supplied samples that represented acute and convalescent COVID-19. PBMCs, B-cell-depleted T cells, or T cells provided the cDNA or gDNA that made up the material.

This clone was counted once. Authors' processing steps: How many nucleated cells were present was estimated from reference gene primer amplification. Assay: immunoSEQ multiplex PCR; the TCRdb copy retains only in-frame clones and omits some. V, J and clone size are taken as reported in that table, and D and trimming were inferred from the DNA itself. The sample yields 45,000 to 55,000 clones, 70% to 90% seen once. The TCR comes from a man at least 80 years old with acute or convalescent COVID-19. The sample comprised peripheral blood.

The CDR3 DNA reads TGCGCCAGCAGTGAAGGACCGGGACAGATGGCCTACGAGCAGTACTTC. Amino acids: CASSEGPGQMAYEQYF. The V gene is TRBV5-1, the J gene TRBJ2-7, with TRBD1 identical over 7 bases. Germline trimming cut 5 bases from V and 2 bases from J; bases unmatched to any gene: 13. The CDR3 has 16 residues. The germline CDR1 and CDR2 sequences are SGHRS and YFSETQ.